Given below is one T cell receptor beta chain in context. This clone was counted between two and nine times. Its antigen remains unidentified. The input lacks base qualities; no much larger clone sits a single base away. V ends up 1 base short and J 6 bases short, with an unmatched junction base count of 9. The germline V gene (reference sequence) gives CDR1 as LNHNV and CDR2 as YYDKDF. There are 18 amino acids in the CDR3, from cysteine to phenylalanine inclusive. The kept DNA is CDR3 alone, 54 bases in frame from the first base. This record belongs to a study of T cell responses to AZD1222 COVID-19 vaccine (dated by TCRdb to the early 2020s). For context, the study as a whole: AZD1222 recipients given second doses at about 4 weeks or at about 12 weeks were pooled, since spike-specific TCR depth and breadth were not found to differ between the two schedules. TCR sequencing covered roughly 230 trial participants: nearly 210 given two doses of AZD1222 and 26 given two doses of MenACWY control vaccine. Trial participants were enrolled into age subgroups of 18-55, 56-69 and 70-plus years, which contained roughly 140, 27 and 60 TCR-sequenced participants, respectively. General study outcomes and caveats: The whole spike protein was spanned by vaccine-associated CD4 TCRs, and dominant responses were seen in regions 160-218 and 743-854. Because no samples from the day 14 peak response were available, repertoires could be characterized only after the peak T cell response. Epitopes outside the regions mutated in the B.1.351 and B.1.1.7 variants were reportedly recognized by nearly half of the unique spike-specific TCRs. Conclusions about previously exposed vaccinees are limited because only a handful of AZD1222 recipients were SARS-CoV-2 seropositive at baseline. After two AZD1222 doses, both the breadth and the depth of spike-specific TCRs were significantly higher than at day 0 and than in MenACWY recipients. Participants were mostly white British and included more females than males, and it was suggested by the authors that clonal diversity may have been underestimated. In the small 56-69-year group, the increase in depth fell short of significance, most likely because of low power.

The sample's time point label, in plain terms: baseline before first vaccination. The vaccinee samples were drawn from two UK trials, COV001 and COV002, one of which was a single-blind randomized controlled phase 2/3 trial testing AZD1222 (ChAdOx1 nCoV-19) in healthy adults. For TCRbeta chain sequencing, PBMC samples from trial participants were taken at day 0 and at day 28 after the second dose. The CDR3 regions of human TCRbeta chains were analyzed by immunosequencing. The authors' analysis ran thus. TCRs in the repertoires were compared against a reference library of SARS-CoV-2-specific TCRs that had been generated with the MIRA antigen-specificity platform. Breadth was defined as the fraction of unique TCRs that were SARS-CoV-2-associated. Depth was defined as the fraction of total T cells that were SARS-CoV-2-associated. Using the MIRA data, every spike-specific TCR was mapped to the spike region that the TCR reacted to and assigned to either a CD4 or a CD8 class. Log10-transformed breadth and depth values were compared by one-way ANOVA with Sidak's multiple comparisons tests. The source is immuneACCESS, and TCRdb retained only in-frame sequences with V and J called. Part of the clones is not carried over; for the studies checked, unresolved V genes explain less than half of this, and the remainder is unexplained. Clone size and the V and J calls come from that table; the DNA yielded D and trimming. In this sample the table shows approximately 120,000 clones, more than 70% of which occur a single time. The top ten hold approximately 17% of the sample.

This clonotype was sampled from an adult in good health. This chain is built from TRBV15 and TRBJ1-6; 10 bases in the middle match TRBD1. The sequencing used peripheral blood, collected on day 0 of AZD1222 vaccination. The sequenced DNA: TGTGCCACCAGCAGAGTACCGGGACAGGGGTTCAGTAATTCACCCCTCCACTTT. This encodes CATSRVPGQGFSNSPLHF.